This entry describes one T cell receptor (beta chain). The CDR3 has 14 residues. V was trimmed by 5 bases and J by 2 bases, leaving 12 bases between them. Germline CDR1 SGHTA, CDR2 FQGTGA. This entry comes from a study of T cell responses to AZD1222 COVID-19 vaccine. Profiled with immunoSEQ multiplex PCR; TCRdb holds only in-frame clones, not every one. The top ten clones hold around 21% of a sample with 60,000 to 85,000 clones, about 85% of them seen once. The sequencing here drew on peripheral blood, taken on day 0 of AZD1222 vaccination. This sequence joins TRBV7-3 and TRBJ1-2, with D possibly matching TRBD1 (6 bases). This TCR came from an adult in good health. The CDR3 DNA follows: TGTGCCAGCAGCCCCTTCCAGGGGAACTATGGCTACACCTTC. Translated: CASSPFQGNYGYTF.